One sample yielded the 26 T cell receptor beta chains listed below, sequenced in a study of blood T cell repertoires in COVID-19. The data were produced by immunoSEQ multiplex PCR, yet TCRdb's version contains in-frame clones alone and is incomplete. Of 310,000 or so clones in the sample, roughly 86% were seen once. The sample comprised peripheral blood. These receptors were obtained from a man younger than 45 with COVID-19, enrolled during active disease.

V is TRBV14 and J is TRBJ2-7; tentative D call: TRBD2 (5 bases). The germline CDR1 and CDR2 sequences are SGHDN and FVKESK. Trimming stripped 0 bases from V and 6 bases from J, with 12 bases between. The CDR3 contains 14 residues. The CDR3 nucleotides are TGTGCCAGCAGCCAAGATCGGAGGATTTCCGAGCAGTACTTC. Translation gives CASSQDRRISEQYF.

This clone was recorded once. The V call is TRBV5-4, the J call TRBJ2-5, with TRBD2 matching over 9 bases. V shed 5 bases, J shed 5 bases, and the junction held 13 bases outside the gene matches. This CDR3 spans 16 amino acids. From germline, CDR1 is SGHNT and CDR2 YYREEE (reference sequence). For the CDR3, the DNA is TGTGCCAGCAGGGGGTGGATAGCGGGAGTGGGGGAGACCCAGTACTTC. This encodes CASRGWIAGVGETQYF. The full variable domain, completed using reference TRBV5-4 and TRBJ2-5, is ETGVTQSPTHLIKTRGQQVTLRCSSQSGHNTVSWYQQALGQGPQFIFQYYREEENGRGNFPPRFSGLQFPNYSSELNVNALELDDSALYLCASRGWIAGVGETQYFGPGTRLLVL.

V and J are TRBV9 and TRBJ1-2; 7 nucleotides align to TRBD1. J was trimmed by 5 bases and V by 3 bases; bases with no gene match: 7. CDR1 and CDR2 (germline): SGDLS, YYNGEE. The CDR3 is 14 residues long. The CDR3 sequence is CASSAGQSIYGYTF. The CDR3 coding sequence is TGTGCCAGCAGCGCGGGACAGAGTATTTATGGCTACACCTTC.

The V call is TRBV27, the J call TRBJ1-4; 7 bases fit TRBD1. This CDR3 region has 17 residues. CDR1 is MNHEY, CDR2 SMNVEV, per germline (reference sequence). Germline trimming cut 2 bases from V and 8 bases from J; bases unmatched to any gene: 14. Here the CDR3 reads CASSLRGPPGSREKLFF. DNA of the CDR3: TGTGCCAGCAGTTTAAGGGGGCCCCCGGGTAGTCGGGAAAAACTGTTTTTT.

This chain uses TRBV6-2 or TRBV6-3 with TRBJ1-2; D perhaps matches TRBD1 (5 bases). Trimming removed 6 bases at V and 6 bases at J, with 17 bases between. Looked up from germline, CDR1 is MNHEY and CDR2 is SVGEGT. The CDR3 covers 14 residues. The CDR3 spells CASSGQRRSNGYTF. The CDR3 coding sequence is TGTGCCAGCAGCGGACAACGACGTTCGAATGGCTACACCTTC.

The rearrangement uses TRBV19 and TRBJ2-1, with D hard to call. CDR3 size: 11 residues. Germline loops: CDR1 LNHDA, CDR2 SQIVND (reference sequence). V was shortened by 8 bases and J by 4 bases, with 6 bases between the two germline ends. The CDR3: CASFSYNEQFF. CDR3 bases: TGTGCCAGTTTTAGTTACAATGAGCAGTTCTTC.

This CDR3 is CASSQRGGLVGNEQFF. For the CDR3, the DNA is TGCGCCAGCAGCCAAAGGGGGGGGCTAGTCGGGAATGAGCAGTTCTTC. The chain couples TRBV4-1 to TRBJ2-1; a weak D match, TRBD2 (7 bases). Germline assignment: CDR1 MGHRA and CDR2 YSYEKL. With 2 bases removed from V and 7 bases from J, the gap between germline ends came to 18 bases. CDR3 length: 16 residues.

This clone was counted only a few times. This rearrangement joins TRBV5-3 to TRBJ1-1; D ambiguous. TRBV5-3 is recorded as an ORF, its role being uncertain. The CDR3 has 15 residues. Trimming took off 5 bases at V and 5 bases at J, with 19 bases between the two ends. CDR3: CARSPSCPRRTEAFF. In nucleotides, the CDR3 is TGTGCCAGAAGTCCTTCATGTCCAAGGAGGACTGAAGCTTTCTTT.

V gene TRBV7-9 combines with J gene TRBJ2-7; 7 nucleotides agree with TRBD2. The CDR3 has 14 residues. V lost 6 bases, J lost 2 bases, and 7 bases stayed unmatched. Germline CDR1 SEHNR, CDR2 FQNEAQ (reference sequence). CDR3 residues: CASRHGEGTYEQYF. The CDR3 nucleotides are TGTGCCAGCAGACACGGGGAGGGTACCTACGAGCAGTACTTC.

The chain uses TRBV28 and TRBJ2-7; 8 positions agree with TRBD2. J was trimmed by 2 bases and V by 6 bases; bases with no gene match: 6. Per germline, CDR1 MDHEN and CDR2 SYDVKM. This CDR3 spans 14 amino acids. CDR3 nucleotide sequence: TGTGCCAGCAGCATGGGACTAGTGGCCTACGAGCAGTACTTC. Translation: CASSMGLVAYEQYF.

This rearrangement joins TRBV19 to TRBJ2-7, with D maybe TRBD2 (6 bases). The germline V gene encodes CDR1 LNHDA and CDR2 SQIVND (reference sequence). This CDR3 is 14 amino acids long. With 3 bases removed from V and 5 bases from J, the gap between germline ends came to 14 bases. The CDR3 sequence is CASSIGGLRDEQYF. As DNA, the CDR3 is TGTGCCAGTAGTATCGGAGGGTTAAGAGACGAGCAGTACTTC.

The genes are TRBV19 and TRBJ2-3; 11 positions agree with TRBD2. This CDR3 has 15 amino acids. CDR1 and CDR2 (germline): LNHDA, SQIVND (reference sequence). After removal of 5 bases from V and 4 bases from J, the junction contained 5 bases not matched to a gene. CDR3 residues: CASSGGLAVPDTQYF. For the CDR3, the DNA is TGTGCCAGTAGTGGGGGACTAGCGGTTCCAGATACGCAGTATTTT.

The V call is TRBV5-1, the J call TRBJ1-6, with 9 bases matching TRBD1. This CDR3 has 16 residues. After removal of 0 bases from V and 10 bases from J, the junction contained 8 bases not matched to a gene. CDR1 and CDR2 (germline): SGHRS, YFSETQ. CDR3: CASSLAAGQGRSPLHF. The CDR3 DNA is TGCGCCAGCAGCTTGGCCGCGGGACAGGGTCGATCACCCCTCCACTTT. Full variable domain (rest looked up from reference TRBV5-1 and TRBJ1-6): KAGVTQTPRYLIKTRGQQVTLSCSPISGHRSVSWYQQTPGQGLQFLFEYFSETQRNKGNFPGRFSGRQFSNSRSEMNVSTLELGDSALYLCASSLAAGQGRSPLHFGNGTRLTVT.

The chain combines TRBV3-1 (or the pseudogene TRBV3-2) with TRBJ1-2; tentatively, D is TRBD1 (6 bases). Looked up from germline, CDR1 is LGHDT and CDR2 is YNNKEL (reference sequence). The length of the CDR3 is 15 residues. V lost 5 bases, J lost 8 bases, and 21 bases lay in between. CDR3 DNA sequence: TGTGCCAGCAGCACAAACCTACAGGGAAGCAAAGGCTACACCTTC. It is translated as CASSTNLQGSKGYTF.

This clone was seen only a few times. The chain links TRBV9 to TRBJ2-3; possible D gene TRBD2, 6 bases. V was shortened by 4 bases and J by 0 bases, with 9 bases between the two germline ends. Per the germline V gene, CDR1 is SGDLS and CDR2 is YYNGEE. CDR3 size: 14 residues. The CDR3 region is CASSPSGSTDTQYF. CDR3 DNA sequence: TGTGCCAGCAGCCCGAGCGGGAGCACAGATACGCAGTATTTT.

This clone has more than one count but fewer than ten. The genes are TRBV3-1 (or the pseudogene TRBV3-2) and TRBJ1-6; D unresolved. CDR1 and CDR2 from the germline V gene are LGHDT and YNNKEL (reference sequence). V shed 5 bases and J shed 7 bases, with 6 bases lying between them. This CDR3 is built from 12 residues. CDR3 sequence: CASSRLNSPLHF. In DNA, the CDR3 is TGTGCCAGCAGCAGACTCAATTCACCCCTCCACTTT.

This chain connects TRBV9 to TRBJ2-1, with 7 bases matching TRBD2. V lost 4 bases to trimming and J lost 2 bases; unmatched junction nucleotides: 6. In germline, CDR1 is SGDLS, CDR2 YYNGEE. The CDR3 is 15 amino acids. The CDR3 bases are TGTGCCAGCAGCCCGACTAGCACGGCCTACAATGAGCAGTTCTTC. It specifies CASSPTSTAYNEQFF.

The V call is TRBV2, the J call TRBJ1-5, with D perhaps matching TRBD1 (5 bases). V lost 5 bases, J lost 4 bases, and 9 bases lay in between. The CDR3 has 13 amino acids. In germline, CDR1 is SNHLY, CDR2 FYNNEI. This CDR3 is CASSYRPNQPQHF. In nucleotides, the CDR3 is TGTGCCAGCAGTTACAGGCCGAATCAGCCCCAGCATTTT.

The J gene is TRBJ2-6, the V gene TRBV7-9, with TRBD1 matching 11 bases. The CDR3 length is 19 residues. The germline gives CDR1 SEHNR, CDR2 FQNEAQ (reference sequence). The V and J ends lost 4 bases and 3 bases, in that order; junction bases with no gene match: 11. The CDR3 region is CASSSLYGQGALGANVLTF. The CDR3 nucleotides are TGTGCCAGCAGCTCGCTTTATGGACAGGGGGCGCTTGGGGCCAACGTCCTGACTTTC.

The CDR3 spells CATSDSGTFYNEQFF. CDR3 DNA sequence: TGTGCCACCAGTGATTCGGGGACTTTCTACAATGAGCAGTTCTTC. The chain couples TRBV24-1 to TRBJ2-1, with a possible D match to TRBD2 (6 bases). CDR1 and CDR2 from the germline V gene are KGHDR and SFDVKD. V shed 2 bases and J shed 3 bases, with 10 bases lying between them. The CDR3 runs to 15 residues.

This clone was seen only once. The gene calls are TRBV4-2 and TRBJ2-2; a weak D match, TRBD2 (6 bases). The V gene's germline CDR1 is LGHNA and CDR2 YNFKEQ. CDR3 length: 17 amino acids. Trimming cost V 0 bases and J 2 bases, with 13 bases left between them. CDR3 sequence: CASSQDPLALNTGELFF. CDR3 DNA sequence: TGTGCCAGCAGCCAAGATCCCCTAGCGTTAAACACCGGGGAGCTGTTTTTT.

This chain links TRBV4-3 with TRBJ2-1; 12 nucleotides line up with TRBD2. The CDR3 totals 18 residues. V dropped 1 base and J dropped 0; count of bases not matched to a gene: 4. Germline CDR1 LGHNA, CDR2 YSLEER. The CDR3 loop reads CASSQAATSGGSYNEQFF. CDR3 coding DNA: TGCGCCAGCAGCCAAGCCGCGACTAGCGGGGGCTCCTACAATGAGCAGTTCTTC.

The rearrangement uses TRBV9 and TRBJ2-5, with 9 bases identical to TRBD2. This CDR3 region has 17 residues. V lost 0 bases, J lost 3 bases, and 9 bases stayed unmatched. From germline, CDR1 is SGDLS and CDR2 YYNGEE. The CDR3, as DNA: TGTGCCAGCAGCGTAGCTACCAGCGGGGGGTTAAAAGAGACCCAGTACTTC. Protein: CASSVATSGGLKETQYF.

This clone was counted between two and nine times. The genes are TRBV27 and TRBJ1-6; D is undetermined. V lost 8 bases to trimming and J lost 0 bases, with 14 bases between them. This CDR3 is built from 16 residues. Germline assignment: CDR1 MNHEY and CDR2 SMNVEV (reference sequence). The CDR3 loop is CASGRSGISYNSPLHF. CDR3 DNA sequence: TGTGCCAGCGGGCGGAGCGGGATCTCCTATAATTCACCCCTCCACTTT.

On this clone itself: The sample has other DNA sequences that encode this CDR3 too. The chain employs TRBV30 and TRBJ1-1; D might be TRBD1 (6 bases). This CDR3 is built from 13 residues. Trimming took 0 bases from V and 1 from J, leaving 6 bases between them. Per germline, CDR1 GTSNPN and CDR2 SVGIG (reference sequence). DNA for the CDR3: TGTGCCTGGAGTGTACAGGGGAACACTGAAGCTTTCTTT. It translates to CAWSVQGNTEAFF.

The chain joins TRBV6-5 to TRBJ2-5; D might be TRBD1 (6 bases). Germline loops: CDR1 MNHEY, CDR2 SVGAGI. The CDR3 is made up of 15 amino acids. Trimming took off 6 bases at V and 2 bases at J, with 16 bases between the two ends. DNA of the CDR3: TGTGCCAGCAGACCCTTGGGGGCAGCACAAGAGACCCAGTACTTC. This gives the protein CASRPLGAAQETQYF.